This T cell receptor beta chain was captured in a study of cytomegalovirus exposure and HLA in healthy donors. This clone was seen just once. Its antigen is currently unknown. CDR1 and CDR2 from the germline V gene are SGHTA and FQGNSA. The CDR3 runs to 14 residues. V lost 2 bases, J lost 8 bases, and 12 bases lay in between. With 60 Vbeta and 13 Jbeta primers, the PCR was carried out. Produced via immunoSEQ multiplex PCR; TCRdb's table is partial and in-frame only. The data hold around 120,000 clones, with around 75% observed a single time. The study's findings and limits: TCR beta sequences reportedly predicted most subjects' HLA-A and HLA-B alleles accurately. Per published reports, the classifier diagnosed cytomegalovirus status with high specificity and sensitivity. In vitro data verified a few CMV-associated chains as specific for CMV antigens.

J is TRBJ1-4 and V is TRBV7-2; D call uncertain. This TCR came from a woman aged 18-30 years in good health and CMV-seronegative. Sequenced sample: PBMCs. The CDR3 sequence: CASSLRPAGEKLFF. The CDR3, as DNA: TGTGCCAGCAGCTTAAGGCCGGCCGGGGAAAAACTGTTTTTT.